The present T cell receptor (beta chain) was sequenced within a study of regulatory T cells in long-lasting Graves disease. HTBI primers from iRepertoire and Arm-PCR of CDR3 regions yielded the TCR beta libraries. TCRdb processed the multiplex PCR reads anew with MiXCR; each CDR3 protein has one entry. This table has roughly 440,000 distinct CDR3 sequences, around 17% appearing once. Noted time point: newly diagnosed GD, antithyroid drugs for less than 3 months. With RNA extracted from PBMCs as input, the TCR library was made. Per the germline V gene, CDR1 is PRHDT and CDR2 is FYEKMQ (reference sequence). J lost 1 base, V lost 9 bases, and 4 bases had no gene match. CDR3 length: 13 residues. The sample also formed part of further work on T cells in Graves' hyperthyroidism and ophthalmopathy.

The sample consisted of peripheral blood mononuclear cells (PBMCs), taken at new diagnosis, from a patient treated with antithyroid drugs. The V call is TRBV13, the J call TRBJ1-1; 8 nucleotides match TRBD1. This TCR was sampled from a woman between 18 and 30 years old with Graves disease. This chain's CDR3 is CASYGQGNTEAFF. For the CDR3, the DNA is TGTGCCAGTTATGGACAGGGGAACACTGAAGCTTTCTTT.